A selection of T cell receptor beta chains follows, all from one sample in a study of CD8 T cells in Susac syndrome. TCRdb passed the immunoSEQ multiplex PCR reads through MiXCR, listing each CDR3 protein once. The sample includes a few hundred thousand distinct CDR3 sequences, approximately 81% seen only once; the top ten take around 0.12%. The specimen sequenced was CD8+ T cells from PBMCs. The receptor source for this set is a human donor with multiple sclerosis. Both conserved end residues are part of each CDR3. Fields, in order: clone size, D gene, V gene, J gene, CDR3 protein, CDR3 DNA. The D gene is left open where the match is weak. Clone size is shown for a subset of rows, as once, few, many or a class of expanded clone.

.	TRBD2	TRBV15	TRBJ2-2	CATSREAGEVGELFF	TGTGCCACCAGCAGAGAAGCGGGAGAGGTCGGGGAGCTGTTTTTT
.	.	TRBV6-5	TRBJ2-3	CASSDLTGTDTQYF	TGTGCCAGCAGCGATCTGACAGGCACAGATACGCAGTATTTT
few	.	TRBV11-2	TRBJ2-7	CASSLGHLEQYF	TGTGCCAGCAGCTTAGGACATCTCGAGCAGTACTTC
.	.	TRBV15	TRBJ2-1	CATTMSGEQFF	TGTGCCACCACCATGTCTGGTGAGCAGTTCTTC
.	TRBD2	TRBV7-9	TRBJ2-7	CASSSARELRRNEQYF	TGTGCCAGCAGCTCGGCGCGGGAGTTGAGGAGGAACGAGCAGTACTTC
.	TRBD1	TRBV10-3	TRBJ2-3	CATRDRDTDTQYF	TGTGCCACTCGGGACAGGGACACAGATACGCAGTATTTT
.	TRBD1	TRBV19	TRBJ2-7	CASKGSRTGPAEQYF	TGTGCCAGTAAAGGTTCTAGGACAGGCCCGGCCGAGCAGTACTTC
.	.	TRBV20-1	TRBJ2-7	CSARPRSASDEQYF	TGCAGTGCTAGACCCCGTTCCGCTAGCGACGAGCAGTACTTC
once	.	TRBV7-9	TRBJ2-5	CASIKSGKETQYF	TGTGCCAGCATTAAAAGCGGAAAAGAGACCCAGTACTTC
once	.	TRBV20-1	TRBJ2-7	CSARDGMSPAPYEQYF	TGCAGTGCTAGAGATGGGATGAGTCCTGCCCCCTACGAGCAGTACTTC
.	.	TRBV5-4	TRBJ1-4	CASSTGKGEEKLFF	TGTGCCAGCAGCACAGGGAAAGGGGAGGAAAAACTGTTTTTT
.	.	TRBV6-5	TRBJ1-2	CASSYQGGDYGYTF	TGTGCCAGCAGTTACCAGGGAGGGGACTATGGCTACACCTTC
.	TRBD2	TRBV19	TRBJ2-2	CASSISAGDVMRELFF	TGTGCCAGTAGTATCTCAGCGGGAGACGTTATGCGGGAGCTGTTTTTT
.	TRBD2	TRBV5-1	TRBJ2-1	CASWGGMDEQFF	TGCGCCAGCTGGGGGGGAATGGATGAGCAGTTCTTC
.	TRBD2	TRBV19	TRBJ2-5	CASRMGLAGGHQETQYF	TGTGCCAGTAGGATGGGACTAGCGGGAGGCCACCAAGAGACCCAGTACTTC
.	TRBD2	TRBV4-2	TRBJ2-1	CASSRVPLAGGLDEQFF	TGTGCCAGCAGCCGAGTCCCTCTAGCGGGAGGGCTCGATGAGCAGTTCTTC
.	.	TRBV21-1	TRBJ2-5	CASSNRSNLKGQGWETQYF	TGTGCCAGCAGCAATAGGTCGAATTTGAAGGGACAGGGGTGGGAGACCCAGTACTTC
.	TRBD2	TRBV5-1	TRBJ2-7	CASSLGELAGVYEQYF	TGCGCCAGCAGCTTGGGCGAGCTAGCGGGAGTCTACGAGCAGTACTTC
.	.	TRBV4-2	TRBJ1-2	CASSQGRTDGYTF	TGTGCCAGCAGCCAAGGCCGGACTGATGGCTACACCTTC
.	TRBD2	TRBV28	TRBJ2-5	CARGRDRSGLAREETQYF	TGTGCCAGAGGGAGGGACAGATCGGGACTAGCGAGGGAGGAGACCCAGTACTTC
.	.	TRBV18	TRBJ1-1	CASSPTDMPIADTEAFF	TGTGCCAGCTCACCAACCGACATGCCGATCGCGGACACTGAAGCTTTCTTT
.	.	TRBV9	TRBJ2-1	CASSANNEQFF	TGTGCCAGCAGCGCTAACAATGAGCAGTTCTTC
.	.	TRBV29-1	TRBJ2-1	CSVGGGSSYNEQFF	TGCAGCGTTGGTGGCGGAAGCTCCTACAATGAGCAGTTCTTC
.	TRBD1	TRBV27	TRBJ2-7	CASIGQGPYEQYF	TGTGCCAGCATTGGACAGGGTCCCTACGAGCAGTACTTC
.	TRBD1	TRBV29-1	TRBJ2-1	CSVADRRNEQFF	TGCAGCGTTGCGGACAGGCGCAATGAGCAGTTCTTC
.	.	TRBV29-1	TRBJ1-1	CSVEEGPEAFF	TGCAGCGTTGAAGAGGGCCCTGAAGCTTTCTTT
.	TRBD1	TRBV27	TRBJ1-1	CASRQGGSNTEAFF	TGTGCCAGCAGGCAGGGGGGTTCCAACACTGAAGCTTTCTTT
.	.	TRBV11-2	TRBJ2-4	CASSLVGLTGRSKNIQYF	TGTGCCAGCAGCTTAGTTGGGTTAACAGGGAGGTCCAAAAACATTCAGTACTTC
once	.	TRBV29-1	TRBJ2-7	CSVESRDEQYF	TGCAGCGTTGAAAGTAGAGACGAGCAGTACTTC
once	.	TRBV7-2	TRBJ1-1	CASSPPGSRTEAFF	TGTGCCAGCAGCCCCCCGGGGTCGCGGACTGAAGCTTTCTTT
.	TRBD1	TRBV13	TRBJ2-7	CASSHTPTGPTYEQYF	TGTGCCAGCAGCCATACCCCGACAGGGCCCACCTACGAGCAGTACTTC
.	.	TRBV15	TRBJ1-1	CATSSGLFGMNTEAFF	TGTGCCACCAGCAGCGGTCTTTTCGGTATGAACACTGAAGCTTTCTTT
.	.	TRBV7-9	TRBJ2-3	CASSARQDSTDTQYF	TGTGCCAGCAGCGCTCGACAGGACAGCACAGATACGCAGTATTTT
.	.	TRBV7-8	TRBJ2-7	CASSQRRDEQYF	TGTGCCAGCAGCCAAAGGAGGGACGAGCAGTACTTC
.	.	TRBV7-9	TRBJ2-4	CASSRNSDRERNIQYF	TGTGCCAGCAGTCGTAATTCGGACAGAGAAAGAAACATTCAGTACTTC
.	TRBD2	TRBV7-9	TRBJ2-7	CASVLAGGWEQYF	TGTGCCAGCGTATTGGCGGGAGGGTGGGAGCAGTACTTC
.	.	TRBV6-4	TRBJ1-2	CASKRTYFDNYGYTF	TGTGCCAGCAAAAGGACATACTTCGACAACTATGGCTACACCTTC
.	TRBD2	TRBV10-1	TRBJ2-7	CASRPRLASIHSYEQYF	TGCGCCAGCAGACCCCGACTAGCGAGCATACACTCCTACGAGCAGTACTTC
.	TRBD2	TRBV27	TRBJ2-1	CASSIIAEGGFNEQFF	TGTGCCAGCAGTATAATAGCGGAGGGAGGGTTCAATGAGCAGTTCTTC
.	TRBD1	TRBV3-1	TRBJ2-5	CASSHRDREETQYF	TGTGCCAGCAGCCACCGGGACAGAGAAGAGACCCAGTACTTC